Included here is one T cell receptor (beta chain) sequence, with context. Its antigen is undetermined. Sequencing was performed with immunoSEQ multiplex PCR; in TCRdb, only in-frame clones are kept and a portion is missing. The sample lists about 76,000 clones, under 95% occurring once. These data originate in a study of T cell responses to AZD1222 COVID-19 vaccine. Study-level findings and limits: Targets within unmutated variant regions were reportedly found for nearly half of spike-specific TCRs. Repertoires in all cases were sampled only once the peak T cell response had passed.

Germline V gene data show CDR1 as LGHDT and CDR2 as YNNKEL (reference sequence). This CDR3 contains 15 residues. V lost 4 bases and J lost 4; bases outside the gene matches: 4. This receptor was taken from an adult in good health. V is TRBV3-1 (or the pseudogene TRBV3-2) and J is TRBJ1-3, with 10 bases identical to TRBD1. The sample here was peripheral blood, taken on day 0 of AZD1222 vaccination. The CDR3 DNA is TGTGCCAGCAGCCCGGGGACAGGGGAAGGAAACACCATATATTTT. It translates to CASSPGTGEGNTIYF.